A single sample gave rise to the 13 T cell receptor beta chains below, sequenced in a study of blood T cell repertoires in COVID-19 (dated by TCRdb to 2018 to 2021). The library was built by means of the immunoSEQ multiplex PCR assay. The table comes from immuneACCESS by way of TCRdb, which keeps in-frame sequences with V and J called. Part of the clones is missing from these tables; in studies checked, under half for an unresolved V gene and the rest for unknown reasons. The sample profile shows 250,000 or so clones; 70% to 85% of them were found once. The top ten constitute around 2% of the sample. Sequencing was carried out using peripheral blood. These receptors all stem from a middle-aged man who had recovered from COVID-19.

The chain is built from TRBV7-9 and TRBJ1-2; D is unresolved. Germline CDR1 is SEHNR and CDR2 is FQNEAQ (reference sequence). V gave up 5 bases and J gave up 4 bases, with 17 bases separating them. CDR3 length: 15 residues. The CDR3 DNA follows: TGTGCCAGCAGCACCCGCGCGTCAGGCCCCTATGGCTACACCTTC. Amino acid sequence: CASSTRASGPYGYTF. Drawing the rest from reference TRBV7-9 and TRBJ1-2, the complete variable domain is DTGVSQNPRHKITKRGQNVTFRCDPISEHNRLYWYRQTLGQGPEFLTYFQNEAQLEKSRLLSDRFSAERPKGSFSTLEIQRTEQGDSAMYLCASSTRASGPYGYTFGSGTRLTVV.

The chain is built from TRBV6-4 and TRBJ1-4, with TRBD1 identical over 12 bases. The CDR3 has 15 amino acids. J lost 7 bases, V lost 6 bases, and 6 bases had no gene match. The germline gives CDR1 MRHNA, CDR2 SNTAGT. The CDR3 reads CASRGTGGFGEKLFF. Here the CDR3 DNA reads TGTGCCAGCAGGGGGACAGGGGGCTTCGGTGAAAAACTGTTTTTT.

The chain uses TRBV12-5 and TRBJ2-7; 7 bases line up with TRBD1. The junction had 7 bases not matched to a gene; V was cut back by 0 bases and J by 2 bases. Germline values: CDR1 LGHNT, CDR2 FRNRAP. The CDR3 loop spans 16 amino acids. This CDR3 is CASGLVFTGDPYEQYF. As DNA, the CDR3 is TGTGCTAGTGGTTTGGTATTTACAGGGGACCCCTACGAGCAGTACTTC. The variable domain in full, completed from reference TRBV12-5 and TRBJ2-7, reads DARVTQTPRHKVTEMGQEVTMRCQPILGHNTVFWYRQTMMQGLELLAYFRNRAPLDDSGMPKDRFSAEMPDATLATLKIQPSEPRDSAVYFCASGLVFTGDPYEQYFGPGTRLTVT.

This rearrangement joins TRBV2 to TRBJ2-7, with D perhaps TRBD1 (5 bases). This CDR3 is 12 amino acids long. Per the germline V gene, CDR1 is SNHLY and CDR2 is FYNNEI. Trimming left V 4 bases short and J 3 bases short, with 7 bases between. CDR3 residues: CASSVQGYEQYF. The CDR3 nucleotides read TGTGCCAGCAGTGTTCAGGGCTACGAGCAGTACTTC.

The chain couples TRBV7-8 to TRBJ1-1; 8 nucleotides match TRBD1. CDR1 is SGHVS and CDR2 is FQNEAQ in the germline V gene. This CDR3 has 15 amino acids. The V gene end was trimmed by 6 bases and the J gene end by 2 bases; junction bases not matched to a gene: 8. CDR3 protein: CASRPGTGFNTEAFF. Here the CDR3 DNA reads TGTGCCAGCAGACCCGGGACAGGCTTTAACACTGAAGCTTTCTTT.

V usage is TRBV7-9 and J usage is TRBJ1-1; possibly TRBD1 for D (6 bases). The V end lost 1 base, the J end lost 8 bases, and 17 bases lay between the germline ends. CDR1 is SEHNR, CDR2 FQNEAQ, per germline (reference sequence). There are 15 residues in the CDR3. CDR3 coding DNA: TGTGCCAGCAGCTTAGAAGGGCGTGGGACACTCGAAGCTTTCTTT. Its translation: CASSLEGRGTLEAFF.

The rearrangement joins TRBV10-1 to TRBJ2-2; D is perhaps TRBD2 (5 bases). Looked up from germline, CDR1 is WNHNN and CDR2 is SYGVQD (reference sequence). Trimming cost V 6 bases and J 6 bases, with 14 bases left between them. CDR3 length: 14 amino acids. As DNA, the CDR3 is TGCGCCAGCAGCCCTCCGGAGAGGGCCGGGGAGCTGTTTTTT. This translates into CASSPPERAGELFF.

This clone appeared a few times. V and J are TRBV30 and TRBJ2-1; 7 bases map to TRBD2. The CDR3 has 17 amino acids. The trim removed 5 bases at V and 0 bases at J, leaving 13 bases unmatched. Germline CDR1 and CDR2: GTSNPN and SVGIG (reference sequence). The CDR3 loop reads CAWGGLELRSSYNEQFF. The CDR3 DNA follows: TGTGCCTGGGGCGGACTAGAGCTACGGAGCTCCTACAATGAGCAGTTCTTC.

This clone was detected a few times. The V and J genes are TRBV7-9 and TRBJ2-1; D unresolved. V was pared by 6 bases and J by 3 bases, with 12 bases between. This CDR3 contains 14 residues. Looked up from germline, CDR1 is SEHNR and CDR2 is FQNEAQ (reference sequence). The CDR3 DNA sequence: TGTGCCAGCAGACGCCCAAGCCTCTACAATGAGCAGTTCTTC. Encoded protein: CASRRPSLYNEQFF.

This chain joins TRBV12-3 or TRBV12-4 and TRBJ1-2, with unresolved D. This CDR3 contains 13 residues. Trimming shortened V by 6 bases and J by 2 bases, and 10 bases separated the two germline ends. The CDR3 nucleotides read TGTGCCAGCAGCCCCGCAGAAAACTATGGCTACACCTTC. Its translation is CASSPAENYGYTF.

The V gene is TRBV7-9, the J gene TRBJ2-5; the match to TRBD1 covers 7 bases. Germline V gene lookup returns CDR1 SEHNR and CDR2 FQNEAQ (reference sequence). J was trimmed by 4 bases and V by 6 bases; bases with no gene match: 8. There are 14 residues in the CDR3. CDR3 region: CASRPGTARETQYF. Here the CDR3 DNA reads TGTGCCAGCAGGCCCGGGACAGCGCGAGAGACCCAGTACTTC.

This rearrangement joins TRBV6-5 to TRBJ1-2, with 8 bases aligning to TRBD1. From germline, CDR1 is MNHEY and CDR2 SVGAGI. The trim removed 8 bases at V and 4 bases at J, leaving 6 bases unmatched. The CDR3 totals 13 residues. The CDR3 spells CASGKTGAYGYTF. The CDR3 region has the DNA TGTGCCAGCGGGAAGACAGGGGCCTATGGCTACACCTTC.

The V call is TRBV25-1, the J call TRBJ2-7, with TRBD1 as a possible D gene (6 bases). V shed 5 bases and J shed 2 bases, with 7 bases lying between them. The CDR3 spans 12 residues. Germline values: CDR1 MGHDK, CDR2 SYGVNS. CDR3 DNA: TGTGCCAGCAGTCGGGACACCTACGAGCAGTACTTC. Translation gives CASSRDTYEQYF.